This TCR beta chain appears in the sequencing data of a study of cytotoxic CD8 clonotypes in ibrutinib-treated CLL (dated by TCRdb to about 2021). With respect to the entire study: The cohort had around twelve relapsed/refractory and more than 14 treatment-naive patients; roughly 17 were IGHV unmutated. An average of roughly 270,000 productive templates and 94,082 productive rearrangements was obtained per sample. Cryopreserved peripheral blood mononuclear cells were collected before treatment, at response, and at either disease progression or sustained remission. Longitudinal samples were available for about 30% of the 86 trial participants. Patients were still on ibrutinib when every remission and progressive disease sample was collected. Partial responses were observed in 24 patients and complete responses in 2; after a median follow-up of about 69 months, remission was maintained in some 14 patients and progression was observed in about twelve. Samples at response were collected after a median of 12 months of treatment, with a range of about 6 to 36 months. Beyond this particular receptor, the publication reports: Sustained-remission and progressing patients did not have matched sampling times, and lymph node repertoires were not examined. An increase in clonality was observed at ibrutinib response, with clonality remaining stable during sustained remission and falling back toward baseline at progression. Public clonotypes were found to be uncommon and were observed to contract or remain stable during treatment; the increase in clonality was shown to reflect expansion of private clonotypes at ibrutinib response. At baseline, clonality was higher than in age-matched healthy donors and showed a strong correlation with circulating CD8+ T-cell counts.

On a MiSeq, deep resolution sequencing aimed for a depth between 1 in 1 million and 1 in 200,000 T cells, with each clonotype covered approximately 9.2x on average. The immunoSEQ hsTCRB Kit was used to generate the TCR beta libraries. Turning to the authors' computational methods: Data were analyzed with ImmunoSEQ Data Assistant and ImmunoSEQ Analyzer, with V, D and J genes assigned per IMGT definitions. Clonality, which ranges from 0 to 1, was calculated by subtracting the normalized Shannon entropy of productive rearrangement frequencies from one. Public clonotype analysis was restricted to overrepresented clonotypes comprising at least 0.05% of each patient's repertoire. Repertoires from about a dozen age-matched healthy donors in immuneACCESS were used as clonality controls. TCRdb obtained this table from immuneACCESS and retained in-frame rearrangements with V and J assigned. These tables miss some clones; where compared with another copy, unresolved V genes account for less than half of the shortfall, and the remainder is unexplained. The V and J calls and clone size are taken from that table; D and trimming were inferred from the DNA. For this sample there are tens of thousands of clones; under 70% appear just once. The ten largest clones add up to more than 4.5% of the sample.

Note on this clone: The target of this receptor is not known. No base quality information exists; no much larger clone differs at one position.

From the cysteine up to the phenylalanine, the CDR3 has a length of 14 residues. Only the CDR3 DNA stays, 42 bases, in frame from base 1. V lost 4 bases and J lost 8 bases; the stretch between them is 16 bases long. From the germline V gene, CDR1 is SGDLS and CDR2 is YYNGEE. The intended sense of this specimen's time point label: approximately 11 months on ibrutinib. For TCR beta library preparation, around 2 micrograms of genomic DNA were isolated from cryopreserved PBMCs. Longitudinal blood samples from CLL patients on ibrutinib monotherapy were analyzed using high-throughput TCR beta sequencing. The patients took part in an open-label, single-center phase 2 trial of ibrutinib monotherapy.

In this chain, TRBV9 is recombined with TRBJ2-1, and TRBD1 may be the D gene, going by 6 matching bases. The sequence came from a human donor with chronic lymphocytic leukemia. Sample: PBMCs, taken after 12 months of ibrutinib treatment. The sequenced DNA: TGTGCCAGCAGCCCCCCTCTGGGGGCCCATGAGCAGTTCTTC. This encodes CASSPPLGAHEQFF.